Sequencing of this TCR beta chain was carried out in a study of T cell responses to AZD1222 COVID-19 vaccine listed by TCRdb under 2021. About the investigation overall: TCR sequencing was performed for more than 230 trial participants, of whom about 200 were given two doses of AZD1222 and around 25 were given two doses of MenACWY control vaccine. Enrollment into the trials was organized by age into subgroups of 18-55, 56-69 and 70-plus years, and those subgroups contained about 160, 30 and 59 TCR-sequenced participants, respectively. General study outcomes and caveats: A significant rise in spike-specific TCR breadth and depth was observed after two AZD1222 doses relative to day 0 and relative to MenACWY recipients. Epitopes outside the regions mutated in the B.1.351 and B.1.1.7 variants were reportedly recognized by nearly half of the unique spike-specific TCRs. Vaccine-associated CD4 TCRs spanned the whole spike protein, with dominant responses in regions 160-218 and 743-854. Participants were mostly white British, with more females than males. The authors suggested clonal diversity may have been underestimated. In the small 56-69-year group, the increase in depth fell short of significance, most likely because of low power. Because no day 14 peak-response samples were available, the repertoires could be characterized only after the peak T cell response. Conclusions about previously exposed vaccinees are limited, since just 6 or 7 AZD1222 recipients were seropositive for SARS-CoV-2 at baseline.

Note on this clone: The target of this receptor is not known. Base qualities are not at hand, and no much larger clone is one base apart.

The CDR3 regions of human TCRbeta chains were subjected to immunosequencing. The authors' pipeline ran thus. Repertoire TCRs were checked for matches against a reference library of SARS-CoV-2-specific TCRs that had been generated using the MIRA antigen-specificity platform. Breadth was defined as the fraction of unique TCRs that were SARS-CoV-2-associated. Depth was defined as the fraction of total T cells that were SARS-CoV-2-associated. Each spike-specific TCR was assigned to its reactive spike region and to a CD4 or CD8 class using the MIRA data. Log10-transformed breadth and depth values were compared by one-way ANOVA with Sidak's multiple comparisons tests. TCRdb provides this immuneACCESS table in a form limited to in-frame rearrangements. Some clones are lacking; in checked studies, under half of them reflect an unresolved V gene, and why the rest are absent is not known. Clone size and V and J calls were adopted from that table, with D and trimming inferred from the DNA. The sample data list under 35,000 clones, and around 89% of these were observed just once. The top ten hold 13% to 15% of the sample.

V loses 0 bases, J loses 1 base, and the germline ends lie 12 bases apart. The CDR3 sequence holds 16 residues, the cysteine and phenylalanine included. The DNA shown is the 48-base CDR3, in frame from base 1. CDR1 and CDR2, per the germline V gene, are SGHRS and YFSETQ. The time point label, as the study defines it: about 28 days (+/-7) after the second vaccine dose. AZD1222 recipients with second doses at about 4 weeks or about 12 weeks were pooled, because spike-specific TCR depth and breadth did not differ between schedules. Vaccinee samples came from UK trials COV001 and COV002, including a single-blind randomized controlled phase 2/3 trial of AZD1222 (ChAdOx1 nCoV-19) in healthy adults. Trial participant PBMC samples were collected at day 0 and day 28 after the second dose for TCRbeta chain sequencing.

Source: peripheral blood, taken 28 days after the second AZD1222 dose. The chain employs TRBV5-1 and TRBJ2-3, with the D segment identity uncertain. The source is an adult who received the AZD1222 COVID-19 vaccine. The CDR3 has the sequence CASSLEGRPGTDTQYF. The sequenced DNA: TGCGCCAGCAGCTTGGAGGGCAGGCCCGGCACAGATACGCAGTATTTT. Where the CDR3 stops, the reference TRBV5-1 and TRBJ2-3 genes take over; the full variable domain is KAGVTQTPRYLIKTRGQQVTLSCSPISGHRSVSWYQQTPGQGLQFLFEYFSETQRNKGNFPGRFSGRQFSNSRSEMNVSTLELGDSALYLCASSLEGRPGTDTQYFGPGTRLTVL.